A selection of T cell receptor beta chains follows, all from one sample in a study of blood T cells in healthy people across ages. MiXCR, run by TCRdb on the 5' RACE reads, gives a single entry per CDR3 protein. This sample yields some 900,000 distinct CDR3 sequences, of which under 50% are seen a single time; about an eighth belongs to the top ten. Specimen: blood. The receptors originated from a man in his thirties or forties in good health. The conserved cysteine and the conserved F or W are not part of the CDR3 here. The D gene is left open where the match is weak.

D gene,J gene,V gene,CDR3 protein
-,TRBJ2-7,TRBV7-9,ASSLALNEQY
TRBD2,-,TRBV4-1,ASRGEGYEQY
TRBD2,TRBJ2-1,TRBV10-3,AISGASGGSSNEQF
TRBD1,TRBJ1-1,TRBV3-1,ASSRGQGRYGAF
-,TRBJ1-3,TRBV4-2,ASSQGSNAGSGNTIY
-,-,TRBV5-6,ASSLFADREYEQY
TRBD1,-,TRBV12-3/TRBV12-4,ASSSVTGHIIEQY
TRBD1,TRBJ2-1,TRBV27,ATTGTGSYNEQF
TRBD1,TRBJ2-3,TRBV5-1,ASSPNQGADTQY
-,TRBJ1-2,TRBV7-2,ASSLAAGVSYGYT
-,TRBJ1-2,TRBV25-1,ASSEMGIPLEGYT
TRBD1,TRBJ2-1,TRBV28,ASSLLRTGAFNEQF
TRBD1,TRBJ2-1,TRBV5-1,ASLSGTGGFNEQF
-,TRBJ1-5,TRBV12-3/TRBV12-4,ASSLWSRGGVNQPQH
-,TRBJ1-2,TRBV7-2,ASSADGTYT
-,TRBJ2-5,TRBV28,ASSPWGNRGRLAGETQY
-,TRBJ2-1,TRBV9,ASSAVVGRTPEQF
-,TRBJ1-2,TRBV7-9,ASSLEGSHYGYT
TRBD1,TRBJ2-1,TRBV3-1,ASSQEGQGAIYEQF
-,TRBJ2-5,TRBV9,ASSVGPENYNEQY
-,TRBJ2-3,TRBV3-1,ASSQRTGLNTQY
TRBD2,TRBJ2-1,TRBV19,ASSNDRTSGGDYNEQF
TRBD1,TRBJ2-1,TRBV7-3,ASISGQGLLDEQF
TRBD2,TRBJ2-3,TRBV4-1,ASSQLLAGASSTDTQY
TRBD1,TRBJ2-7,TRBV6-6,ASSYSATGEAYEQY
TRBD2,TRBJ2-3,TRBV6-2/TRBV6-3,ASSYGREDTQY
-,TRBJ2-2,TRBV9,ASSVTDTGGLF